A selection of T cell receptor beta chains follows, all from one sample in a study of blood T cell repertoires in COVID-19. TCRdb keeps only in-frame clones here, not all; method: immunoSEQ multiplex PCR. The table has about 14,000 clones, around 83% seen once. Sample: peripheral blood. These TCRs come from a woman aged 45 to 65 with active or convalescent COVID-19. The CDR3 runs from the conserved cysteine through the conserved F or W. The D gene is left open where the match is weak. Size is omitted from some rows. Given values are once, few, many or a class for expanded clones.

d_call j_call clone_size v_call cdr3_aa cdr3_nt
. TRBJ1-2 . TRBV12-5 CASGFLPLGSVDYGYTF TGTGCTAGTGGTTTCCTACCGTTGGGGAGTGTGGACTATGGCTACACCTTC
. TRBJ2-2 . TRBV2 CASSSDRVNTGELFF TGTGCCAGCAGCTCTGACAGAGTGAACACCGGGGAGCTGTTTTTT
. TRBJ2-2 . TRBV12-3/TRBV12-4 CASSTGNAGELFF TGTGCCAGCAGTACAGGGAACGCCGGGGAGCTGTTTTTT
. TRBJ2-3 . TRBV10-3 CAIKKKQGAGTDTQYF TGTGCCATCAAAAAAAAACAGGGTGCGGGCACAGATACGCAGTATTTT
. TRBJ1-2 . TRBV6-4 CASRGQGVDGYTF TGTGCCAGCAGGGGCCAAGGGGTAGATGGCTACACCTTC
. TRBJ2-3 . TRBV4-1 CASSQEGRERSDTQYF TGCGCCAGCAGCCAAGAGGGCAGGGAACGTTCGGATACGCAGTATTTT
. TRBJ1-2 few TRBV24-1 CATSEGGQLYGYTF TGTGCCACCAGTGAAGGCGGACAGCTCTATGGCTACACCTTC
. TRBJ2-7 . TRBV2 CASSGVSRRDRLYEQYF TGTGCCAGCAGTGGCGTTAGTAGGCGGGACCGACTTTACGAGCAGTACTTC
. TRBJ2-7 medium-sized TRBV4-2 CASSHVPPSVSLWYEQYF TGTGCCAGCAGCCACGTCCCACCTAGCGTCTCTTTATGGTACGAGCAGTACTTC
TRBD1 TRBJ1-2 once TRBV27 CASSPWTGGDYGYTF TGTGCCAGCAGTCCGTGGACAGGGGGCGACTATGGCTACACCTTC
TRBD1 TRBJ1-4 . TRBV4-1 CASRNAGGGNEKLFF TGCGCCAGCAGGAACGCAGGGGGAGGAAATGAAAAACTGTTTTTT
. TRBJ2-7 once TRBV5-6 CASSSGSRQVQYF TGTGCCAGCAGCTCCGGGAGTCGCCAGGTGCAGTACTTC
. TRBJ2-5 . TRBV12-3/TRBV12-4 CASSPNGETQYF TGTGCCAGCAGTCCGAACGGGGAGACCCAGTACTTC
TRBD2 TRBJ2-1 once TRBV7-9 CASSPRGLAGGLDEQFF TGTGCCAGCAGCCCCCGAGGCTTAGCGGGAGGTCTCGATGAGCAGTTCTTC
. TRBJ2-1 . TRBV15 CATSTFYSSYNEQFF TGTGCCACCAGCACTTTTTATAGCTCCTACAATGAGCAGTTCTTC
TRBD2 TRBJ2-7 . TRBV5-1 CASSATSGRLGNYEQYF TGCGCCAGCAGCGCGACTAGCGGGAGGCTCGGCAACTACGAGCAGTACTTC
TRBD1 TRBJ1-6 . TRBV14 CASSPRDRVDSPLHF TGTGCCAGCAGCCCCCGGGACAGGGTTGACTCACCCCTCCACTTT
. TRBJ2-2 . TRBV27 CASSFLSSGELFF TGTGCCAGCAGTTTTTTGTCGTCCGGGGAGCTGTTTTTT
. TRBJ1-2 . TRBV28 CASSQRTASYGYTF TGTGCCAGCAGCCAAAGGACAGCTTCCTATGGCTACACCTTC
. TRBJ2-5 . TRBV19 CASKSGTPQETQYF TGTGCCAGTAAATCCGGGACACCCCAAGAGACCCAGTACTTC
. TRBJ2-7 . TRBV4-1 CASSHGSSYEQYF TGCGCCAGCAGCCATGGGAGCTCCTACGAGCAGTACTTC
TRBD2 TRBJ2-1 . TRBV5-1 CASSLATSGRDEQFF TGCGCCAGCAGCTTGGCCACTAGCGGGAGGGATGAGCAGTTCTTC
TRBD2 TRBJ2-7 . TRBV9 CASSVASGASYEQYF TGTGCCAGCAGCGTGGCTAGCGGGGCTTCCTACGAGCAGTACTTC